The 17 T cell receptor beta chains reported below all come from one sample, sequenced in a study of T-cell memory formation after mild COVID-19. A single record per CDR3 protein comes from TCRdb applying MiXCR to the 5' RACE reads. The sample holds more than 400,000 distinct CDR3 sequences; 18% are singletons and the top ten take 9% to 15%. The sequenced material came from PBMCs or a T cell subset sorted from them (not recorded which). All receptors derive from an adult woman who had mild COVID-19 (a few samples of this study predate the infection). Cell type and time point are not known.

This rearrangement joins TRBV18 to TRBJ2-4, with D possibly TRBD2 on 5 matching bases. V was pared by 3 bases and J by 7 bases, with 16 bases between. The CDR3 has 15 residues. The germline CDR1 and CDR2 sequences are KGHSH and LQKENI. The CDR3 bases are TGTGCCAGCTCACCCCTCGGGGATTTGGCGAACATTCAGTACTTC. Its protein product is CASSPLGDLANIQYF.

This clonotype was counted only a few times. The chain uses TRBV24-1 and TRBJ2-5; 7 positions match TRBD1. V lost 3 bases to trimming and J lost 2 bases; unmatched junction nucleotides: 5. CDR3 length: 15 residues. Germline CDR1 KGHDR, CDR2 SFDVKD. CDR3 protein: CATSDRQGSQETQYF. The CDR3 nucleotides are TGTGCCACCAGTGATCGACAGGGCTCGCAAGAGACCCAGTACTTC.

This chain joins TRBV11-2 and TRBJ2-1, with D maybe TRBD1 (5 bases). V was clipped by 4 bases and J by 3 bases, with 10 bases between them. This CDR3 has 14 residues. The V gene's germline CDR1 is SGHAT and CDR2 FQNNGV. CDR3 DNA sequence: TGTGCCAGCAGCTCAAGGGGCAACTACAATGAGCAGTTCTTC. It is translated as CASSSRGNYNEQFF. Full variable domain (outside the CDR3, taken from reference TRBV11-2 and TRBJ2-1): EAGVAQSPRYKIIEKRQSVAFWCNPISGHATLYWYQQILGQGPKLLIQFQNNGVVDDSQLPKDRFSAERLKGVDSTLKIQPAKLEDSAVYLCASSSRGNYNEQFFGPGTRLTVL.

This clonotype has more than one count but fewer than ten. This chain links TRBV12-3 or TRBV12-4 with TRBJ2-5; D perhaps matches TRBD2 (6 bases). The CDR3 runs to 16 residues. Trimming removed 0 bases from V and 1 base from J, with 12 bases in between. The CDR3 DNA reads TGTGCCAGCAGTTTAGCGGGAGGACCCTTCCAAGAGACCCAGTACTTC. Protein: CASSLAGGPFQETQYF.

This chain uses TRBV29-1 with TRBJ1-5; 7 bases match TRBD1. The CDR3 contains 13 residues. CDR1 and CDR2 (germline): SQVTM, ANQGSEA. Unmatched junction bases numbered 11, after V lost 8 bases and J lost 7 bases. The CDR3 here is CSFMTGSGQPQHF. CDR3 coding DNA: TGCAGCTTCATGACAGGGTCCGGACAGCCCCAGCATTTT.

This clonotype was counted between two and nine times. The chain has TRBV2 and TRBJ1-6; TRBD1 might be the D (5 bases). Deletions cut 4 bases from V and 5 bases from J, with 12 bases between. The V gene's germline CDR1 is SNHLY and CDR2 FYNNEI. There are 15 residues in the CDR3. The CDR3 nucleotides are TGTGCCAGCAGTGTTGGGCAGGGCAATAATTCACCCCTCCACTTT. Amino acid sequence: CASSVGQGNNSPLHF.

Only a few counts were recorded for this clonotype. The V and J genes are TRBV30 and TRBJ2-1; 8 nucleotides align to TRBD2. The CDR3 is 13 residues long. Germline V gene sequence: CDR1 GTSNPN, CDR2 SVGIG (reference sequence). The V and J ends lost 3 bases and 7 bases, in that order; junction bases with no gene match: 5. The CDR3 here is CAWSRGLGNEQFF. The DNA of the CDR3 is TGTGCCTGGAGCAGGGGACTAGGGAATGAGCAGTTCTTC.

The table lists this clonotype with a few counts. This chain uses TRBV10-3 with TRBJ2-1, with 9 bases fitting TRBD2. V was clipped by 0 bases and J by 6 bases; unmatched bases: 9. From germline, CDR1 is ENHRY and CDR2 SYGVKD. The CDR3 extends over 17 amino acids. The CDR3 loop reads CAISESGGGAGSNEQFF. The CDR3 DNA reads as TGTGCCATCAGTGAGTCCGGCGGGGGGGCCGGTAGCAATGAGCAGTTCTTC.

This clonotype came up a few times. V is TRBV19 and J is TRBJ1-2; D gene uncertain. The CDR3 spans 12 residues. Germline V CDR1 and CDR2: LNHDA, SQIVND (reference sequence). Deletions cut 6 bases from V and 8 bases from J, with 13 bases between. The CDR3: CASSRPLIGYTF. In DNA, the CDR3 is TGTGCCAGTAGCAGACCCCTAATAGGCTACACCTTC.

This clonotype was counted between two and nine times. V gene TRBV20-1 combines with J gene TRBJ2-2; 8 bases agree with TRBD2. CDR1 is DFQATT, CDR2 SNEGSKA, per germline (reference sequence). J was trimmed by 6 bases and V by 2 bases; bases with no gene match: 8. This CDR3 region has 15 residues. The DNA for the CDR3 is TGCAGTGCTAGAAATAGCGGGACGGGTTCCGGGGAGCTGTTTTTT. It specifies CSARNSGTGSGELFF.

CDR3 in amino acids: CASTDPGEGGSDTQYF. In nucleotides, the CDR3 is TGTGCCAGCACCGATCCAGGGGAGGGGGGTTCAGATACGCAGTATTTT. V and J are TRBV12-3 or TRBV12-4 and TRBJ2-3; D is perhaps TRBD2 (7 bases). The CDR3 loop spans 16 amino acids. Trimming shortened V by 7 bases and J by 4 bases, and 21 bases separated the two germline ends.

The J gene is TRBJ2-1, the V gene TRBV4-3; 14 bases are shared with TRBD2. The CDR3 totals 17 residues. With 0 bases clipped from V and 9 bases from J, the junction kept 7 bases outside the gene matches. CDR1 and CDR2 (germline): LGHNA, YSLEER. The CDR3 loop reads CASSQEATGTSGSEQFF. The CDR3 DNA follows: TGCGCCAGCAGCCAAGAAGCCACCGGGACTAGCGGGAGTGAGCAGTTCTTC.

In this sample, this clonotype turned up many times. The J gene is TRBJ2-7, the V gene TRBV12-3 or TRBV12-4; D may be TRBD2 (5 bases). The germline V and J ends were trimmed by 6 bases and 6 bases, with 12 bases remaining between them. CDR3 length: 12 amino acids. CDR3 protein: CASRSGLGEQYF. CDR3 DNA: TGTGCCAGCAGGTCGGGATTAGGCGAGCAGTACTTC.

The chain joins TRBV5-4 to TRBJ2-7; D remains ambiguous. Deletions cut 2 bases from V and 2 bases from J, with 11 bases between. Germline lookup yields CDR1 SGHNT and CDR2 YYREEE (reference sequence). The CDR3 has 14 amino acids. CDR3 in DNA: TGTGCCAGCAGCTTCGGCCAGAGCCCCTACGAGCAGTACTTC. Translation: CASSFGQSPYEQYF.

V gene TRBV20-1 combines with J gene TRBJ1-5; D unresolved. Trimming took off 3 bases at V and 6 bases at J, with 9 bases between the two ends. Looked up from germline, CDR1 is DFQATT and CDR2 is SNEGSKA (reference sequence). This CDR3 is built from 12 residues. CDR3 coding DNA: TGCAGTGCTAGGGGTACTGGTCAGCCCCAGCATTTT. Protein: CSARGTGQPQHF.

This clonotype was recorded a few times. The chain links TRBV7-2 to TRBJ2-3; 10 bases line up with TRBD2. The ends lost 0 bases at V and 5 bases at J; junction bases unmatched: 5. CDR3 length equals 16 residues. Germline V gives CDR1 SGHTA, CDR2 FQGNSA. This CDR3 reads CASSLALASGGDTQYF. In DNA, the CDR3 is TGTGCCAGCAGCTTAGCGCTTGCTAGCGGGGGAGATACGCAGTATTTT.

The chain is built from TRBV23-1 and TRBJ2-5, with TRBD1 identical over 7 bases. TRBV23-1 is known as an ORF, though its function is uncertain. This CDR3 spans 13 amino acids. J lost 7 bases, V lost 7 bases, and 9 bases had no gene match. CDR3 in DNA: TGCGCCAGCACCCAAGGGGGCTGGGGGACCCAGTACTTC. It codes for CASTQGGWGTQYF.